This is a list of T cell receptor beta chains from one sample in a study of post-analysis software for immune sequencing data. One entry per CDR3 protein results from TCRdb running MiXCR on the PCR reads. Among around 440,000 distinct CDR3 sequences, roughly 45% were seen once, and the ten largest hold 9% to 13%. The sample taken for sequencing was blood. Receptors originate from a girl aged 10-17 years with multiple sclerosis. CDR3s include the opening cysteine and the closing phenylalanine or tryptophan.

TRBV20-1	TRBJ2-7	CSARAPLQGAYEQYF
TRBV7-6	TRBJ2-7	CASSRQGGSRTPYPYEQYF
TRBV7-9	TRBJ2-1	CASSLRTSGREEGNEQFF
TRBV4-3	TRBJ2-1	CASSHPKEGEQFF
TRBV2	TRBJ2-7	CASQSAQGGYEQYF
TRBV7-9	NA	CASSLGTITYEQYF
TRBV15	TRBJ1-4	CATSGSAGGKLFF
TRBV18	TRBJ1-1	CASSPTGENTEAFF
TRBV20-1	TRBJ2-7	CSASLLGTSGSISYEQYF
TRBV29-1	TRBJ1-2	CSVEGRAGYTF
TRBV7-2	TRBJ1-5	CASSLNRDGQPQHF
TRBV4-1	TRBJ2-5	CASSQVTGQETQYF
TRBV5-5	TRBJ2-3	CASSLELAGFVTQYF
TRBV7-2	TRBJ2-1	CASSLVRSTGYNEQFF
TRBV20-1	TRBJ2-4	CSWGAAGGAKNIQYF
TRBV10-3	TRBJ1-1	CAISDALNTEAFF
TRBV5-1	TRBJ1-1	CASSLFPDRVNTEAFF
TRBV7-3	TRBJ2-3	CASSSRTSQDTQYF
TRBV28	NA	CASSGAETGYKDEQYF
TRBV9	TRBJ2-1	CASSVRVAGRNEQFF
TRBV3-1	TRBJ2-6	CASSQDLWLAGTGANVLTF
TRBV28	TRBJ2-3	CASSELRDTQYF
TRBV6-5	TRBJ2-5	CASSDSWGQETQYF
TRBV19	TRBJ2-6	CASSSGTPSSGANVLTF
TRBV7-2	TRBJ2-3	CASSLGPWGDTQYF
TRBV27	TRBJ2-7	CASSLSGAGAYEQYF
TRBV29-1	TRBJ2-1	CSVEGWGLDDEQFF
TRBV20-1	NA	CSATGTGETYEQYF
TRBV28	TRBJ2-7	CASSLLAGGLPEQYF
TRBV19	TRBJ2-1	CASSPTGTRVDNEQFF
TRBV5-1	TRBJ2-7	CASSLVAAGSYEQYF
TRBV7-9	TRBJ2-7	CASSLREEDYEQYF
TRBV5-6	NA	CASSWGLAGAGWETQYF
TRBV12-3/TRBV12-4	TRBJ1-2	CASSSRIQGGSYGYTF
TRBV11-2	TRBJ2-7	CASSTGLGAYEQYF
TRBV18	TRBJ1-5	CASSPGASNQPQHF
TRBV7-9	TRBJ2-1	CASSLLGLAGNNEQFF
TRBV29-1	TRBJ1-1	CSVGTGHEAFF
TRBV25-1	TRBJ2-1	CASSNDGLAEAMVQFF
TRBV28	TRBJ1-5	CATRDGGRQPQHF
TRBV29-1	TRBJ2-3	CSAVLLGQGGHTQYF
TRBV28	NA	CASSSPGTIAGTQYF
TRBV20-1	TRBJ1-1	CSARKGRRDTEAFF
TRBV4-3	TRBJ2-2	CASGKQRYGELFF